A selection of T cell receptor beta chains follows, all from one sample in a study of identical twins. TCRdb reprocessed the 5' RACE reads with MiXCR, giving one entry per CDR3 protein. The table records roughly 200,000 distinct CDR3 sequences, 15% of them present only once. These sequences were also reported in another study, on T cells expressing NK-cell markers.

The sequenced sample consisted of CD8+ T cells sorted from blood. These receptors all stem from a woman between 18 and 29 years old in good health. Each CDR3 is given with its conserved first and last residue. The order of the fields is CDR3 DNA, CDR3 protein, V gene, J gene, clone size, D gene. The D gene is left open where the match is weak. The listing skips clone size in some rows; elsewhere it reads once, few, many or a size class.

TGTGCCAGCAGTCGCACCGGGTTCAACACCGGGGAGCTGTTTTTT	CASSRTGFNTGELFF	TRBV7-9	TRBJ2-2	-	-
TGTGCCAGCAGTCGGGGGGGGCCCACTGAAGCTTTCTTT	CASSRGGPTEAFF	TRBV25-1	TRBJ1-1	few	-
TGCAGCGTTGAAGCCACTAGCGGGAGCTCCTACAATGAGCAGTTCTTC	CSVEATSGSSYNEQFF	TRBV29-1	TRBJ2-1	-	TRBD2
TGCAGTGCAAGGTGGCCTAGCTTCTACAATGAGCAGTTCTTC	CSARWPSFYNEQFF	TRBV20-1	TRBJ2-1	few	-
TGTGCCAGCAGCGGCGAGGAGAGTGAAAAACTGTTTTTT	CASSGEESEKLFF	TRBV9	TRBJ1-4	few	-
TGTGCCAGCTCGGTAGCGGAGGAGCAGTACTTC	CASSVAEEQYF	TRBV5-8	TRBJ2-7	-	-
TGCAGTGCTAGAGGCCAAGGCTTGGGTTACGAGCAGTACTTC	CSARGQGLGYEQYF	TRBV20-1	TRBJ2-7	few	-
TGTGCCAGCAGTTACTCGGCTACCGGGGAGCTGTTTTTT	CASSYSATGELFF	TRBV6-5	TRBJ2-2	-	-
TGTGCCAGCAGTACCGACAATGAGCAGTTCTTC	CASSTDNEQFF	TRBV27	TRBJ2-1	many	-
TGTGCCAGCAGCCCCCGGCTAGCGGAGACCGGGGAGCTGTTTTTT	CASSPRLAETGELFF	TRBV9	TRBJ2-2	-	TRBD2
TGTGCCAGCAGTAAAGCGGGCGGTTTGGGGCGTCGCGAGCAGTACTTC	CASSKAGGLGRREQYF	TRBV9	TRBJ2-7	few	-
TGTGCCAGCAGCGTAGTAGGGGGAGGGTATGAGCAGTTCTTC	CASSVVGGGYEQFF	TRBV9	TRBJ2-1	few	-
TGCAGCGTGGTAGCGTTAAGCTCCTACAATGAGCAGTTCTTC	CSVVALSSYNEQFF	TRBV29-1	TRBJ2-1	few	-
TGTGCCAGCAGTCCGCGAGCTAGCGGGGCGGACCTCAATGAGCAGTTCTTC	CASSPRASGADLNEQFF	TRBV12-3/TRBV12-4	TRBJ2-1	many	TRBD2
TGTGCCAGCAGCATCGGGACAGCCGGGGAGCTGTTTTTT	CASSIGTAGELFF	TRBV5-5	TRBJ2-2	-	TRBD1
TGCGCCAGCAGCTTGGCCCTCGGTGAGCAGTTCTTC	CASSLALGEQFF	TRBV5-1	TRBJ2-1	few	-
TGTGCCACCAGAGCTACAGGGGCAGAGACCCAGTACTTC	CATRATGAETQYF	TRBV15	TRBJ2-5	-	TRBD1
TGTGCCAGCAGTCTTCGGGGAGGAAACATTTTGAACACTGAAGCTTTCTTT	CASSLRGGNILNTEAFF	TRBV6-1	TRBJ1-1	many	-
TGTGCCAGCAGCTTTTTGACTAGCGGGAGGGCCGGCGGGGAGCTGTTTTTT	CASSFLTSGRAGGELFF	TRBV11-2	TRBJ2-2	-	TRBD2
TGTGCCAGCAGCGTAGAGACTAGCGGGGTAATAGGTGAGCAGTTCTTC	CASSVETSGVIGEQFF	TRBV9	TRBJ2-1	many	TRBD2
TGTGCCAGCAGTTTTGGGACAGGGGGTACCGGGGAGCTGTTTTTT	CASSFGTGGTGELFF	TRBV27	TRBJ2-2	few	TRBD1
TGTGCCAGCAGCTATAAGCGGGGGGGCCGGGAGACCCAGTACTTC	CASSYKRGGRETQYF	TRBV14	TRBJ2-5	few	TRBD2
TGCAGCGTTGAAGATCTGGGAGAAGAGACCCAGTACTTC	CSVEDLGEETQYF	TRBV29-1	TRBJ2-5	many	-
TGTGCCAGCAGTTTAGCGCCCGGTTGGCCGGACAATGAGCAGTTCTTC	CASSLAPGWPDNEQFF	TRBV12-3/TRBV12-4	TRBJ2-1	many	-
TGCGCCAGCAGCGGGGGACTAGCGGGAGCCAACGAGCAGTACTTC	CASSGGLAGANEQYF	TRBV5-1	TRBJ2-7	-	TRBD2
TGTGCCAGCGCCGGCCGCCAGGAGCCCCAGTACTTC	CASAGRQEPQYF	TRBV12-3/TRBV12-4	TRBJ2-5	-	-
TGTGCCAGCGGGGGGGACAGGAACAACTATGGCTACACCTTC	CASGGDRNNYGYTF	TRBV12-3/TRBV12-4	TRBJ1-2	few	TRBD1
TGTGCCACCAGCAGAGATGTGCCAGCGGGGACTAGCACAGATACGCAGTATTTT	CATSRDVPAGTSTDTQYF	TRBV15	TRBJ2-3	few	TRBD2
TGCAGTGCCCCCATGGATGGCTACACCTTC	CSAPMDGYTF	TRBV20-1	TRBJ1-2	-	-